The 5 T cell receptor beta chains given below trace back to one sample, sequenced in a study of T cells in Graves' hyperthyroidism and ophthalmopathy. RNA transcripts served as the template for amplifying TCR beta CDR3 regions. The study used the HTBI primer set for a first-round RT-PCR of the TCR CDR3. TCRdb ran MiXCR on the multiplex PCR reads and lists one entry per CDR3 protein. In the table there are roughly 170,000 distinct CDR3 sequences, about 17% of which are singletons. The sample taken for sequencing was blood. The receptors were sampled from a woman between 45 and 60 years old with Graves' hyperthyroidism.

Ten or more counts support this clonotype. The chain employs TRBV7-6 and TRBJ2-7, with 10 bases that match TRBD1. The length of the CDR3 is 16 residues. From germline, CDR1 is SGHVS and CDR2 FNYEAQ. After removal of 1 base from V and 6 bases from J, the junction contained 9 bases not matched to a gene. Written as DNA, the CDR3 is TGTGCCAGCAGCTTAGGGGCCGGGACAGGGGCGGTCGAGCAGTACTTC. Encoded protein: CASSLGAGTGAVEQYF.

This clonotype was counted ten times or more. This chain links TRBV27 with TRBJ2-1; 12 bases align to TRBD1. Trimming removed 6 bases from V and 7 bases from J; junction bases left unmatched: 7. CDR3 length equals 15 residues. CDR1 is MNHEY, CDR2 SMNVEV, per germline (reference sequence). The CDR3 nucleotides are TGTGCCAGCAGCCGACAGGGACAGGGGGCGAATGAGCAGTTCTTC. Translated, it gives CASSRQGQGANEQFF.

This clonotype was seen many times. CDR3 sequence reads: CASSVDKGAYGYTF. CDR3 nucleotides: TGTGCCAGCAGCGTAGATAAAGGGGCATATGGCTACACCTTC. The chain couples TRBV9 to TRBJ1-2; a weak D match, TRBD1 (5 bases). The CDR3 extends over 14 amino acids. V lost 0 bases, J lost 5 bases, and 11 bases lay in between. The V gene's germline CDR1 is SGDLS and CDR2 YYNGEE.

This clonotype appeared many times. The CDR3 nucleotides are TGTGCCAGCAGTTACGGCGACAGAGTCCAAGAGACCCAGTACTTC. Translated: CASSYGDRVQETQYF. V is TRBV6-5 and J is TRBJ2-5; tentative D call: TRBD1 (5 bases). Germline-derived CDR1 and CDR2 are MNHEY and SVGAGI. This CDR3 has 15 residues. The V and J ends lost 2 bases and 1 base respectively, with 11 bases between them.

This clonotype was recorded many times. The chain couples TRBV28 to TRBJ1-5, with 9 nucleotides matching TRBD1. The CDR3 is made up of 16 amino acids. Losses at the gene ends were 6 bases for V and 0 bases for J; bases not matched to a gene: 6. Germline-derived CDR1 and CDR2 are MDHEN and SYDVKM. The CDR3 loop is CASRQQGAFSNQPQHF. CDR3 DNA sequence: TGTGCCAGCAGACAACAGGGGGCTTTTAGCAATCAGCCCCAGCATTTT.